These 23 T cell receptor beta chains share one sample of origin, sequenced in a study of regulatory T cells in long-lasting Graves disease. Arm-PCR of CDR3 regions and iRepertoire HTBI primers were the basis on which TCR beta libraries were built. Each CDR3 protein is one row after TCRdb ran MiXCR on the multiplex PCR reads. The sample shows more than 350,000 distinct CDR3 sequences, 15% of them seen only once. The time point here: newly diagnosed GD, antithyroid drugs for less than 3 months. After RNA was extracted from PBMCs, the TCR library was made from it. The same sample was also used in a study of T cells in Graves' hyperthyroidism and ophthalmopathy.

The sample in question was peripheral blood mononuclear cells (PBMCs), obtained at new diagnosis, from a patient treated with antithyroid drugs. The receptors come from a woman in her 30s with Graves disease.

This clonotype was seen repeatedly, ten times or more. This rearrangement joins TRBV20-1 to TRBJ2-5, with TRBD2 matching 12 bases. This CDR3 contains 15 residues. J lost 4 bases, V lost 0 bases, and 3 bases had no gene match. Germline V gene lookup returns CDR1 DFQATT and CDR2 SNEGSKA (reference sequence). The CDR3 loop reads CSARDPGLAGETQYF. The CDR3 coding sequence is TGCAGTGCTAGAGATCCGGGACTAGCGGGAGAGACCCAGTACTTC.

This chain links TRBV30 with TRBJ2-3; D might be TRBD1 (6 bases). Trimming left V 4 bases short and J 0 bases short, with 14 bases between. This CDR3 spans 15 amino acids. CDR1 is GTSNPN and CDR2 is SVGIG in the germline V gene (reference sequence). The CDR3 region has the DNA TGTGCCTGGAAATCCGGGACATTGAGCACAGATACGCAGTATTTT. Its translation is CAWKSGTLSTDTQYF.

There are many counts of this clonotype. This chain connects TRBV27 to TRBJ2-2; 8 bases line up with TRBD1. CDR1 and CDR2 from the germline V gene are MNHEY and SMNVEV (reference sequence). CDR3 length: 19 residues. The ends lost 4 bases at V and 2 bases at J; junction bases unmatched: 15. CDR3 coding DNA: TGTGCCAGCAGTTGGGGGGTGGAAGGCAGGGGGCGTAACACCGGGGAGCTGTTTTTT. It yields the protein CASSWGVEGRGRNTGELFF.

This clonotype was seen a handful of times. The chain recombines TRBV2 with TRBJ1-4; D is unresolved. The CDR3 sequence is 13 residues long. Trimming cost V 7 bases and J 5 bases, with 11 bases left between them. Germline loops: CDR1 SNHLY, CDR2 FYNNEI. In DNA form, the CDR3 reads TGTGCCAGCAATTGGCAGCAAAATGAAAAACTGTTTTTT. Its protein is CASNWQQNEKLFF. Drawing the rest from reference TRBV2 and TRBJ1-4, the complete variable domain is EPEVTQTPSHQVTQMGQEVILRCVPISNHLYFYWYRQILGQKVEFLVSFYNNEISEKSEIFDDQFSVERPDGSNFTLKIRSTKLEDSAMYFCASNWQQNEKLFFGSGTQLSVL.

As regards this clonotype: It may be a read error: a sequence one base away is much more abundant. The chain is built from TRBV28 and TRBJ2-1; 7 bases are shared with TRBD1. The J call may be faulty, since TRBJ2-5 better matches the DNA end. Germline lookup yields CDR1 MDHEN and CDR2 SYDVKM. The CDR3 has 16 amino acids. The CDR3 loop reads CASSGAQGQLQGTQYF. The CDR3 DNA is TGTGCCTCCTCTGGGGCCCAGGGACAGCTCCAAGGGACCCAGTACTTC.

This clonotype was recorded many times. The gene calls are TRBV7-8 and TRBJ2-3; 14 bases are shared with TRBD2. V lost 1 base to trimming and J lost 6 bases; unmatched junction nucleotides: 9. Germline V gives CDR1 SGHVS, CDR2 FQNEAQ. This CDR3 region has 18 residues. CDR3 region: CASSLVPGLAGAGDTQYF. CDR3 nucleotides: TGTGCCAGCAGCTTAGTACCGGGACTAGCGGGAGCAGGGGATACGCAGTATTTT.

The CDR3 DNA reads as TGTGCCAGCAGCTTAAGCTACCCCTACAATGAGCAGTTCTTC. The encoded protein is CASSLSYPYNEQFF. J is TRBJ2-1 and V is TRBV7-2; D is unresolved. Between the trimmed V and J ends, which lost 2 bases and 2 bases, there was a span of 7 bases. The CDR3 runs 14 residues. Germline values: CDR1 SGHTA, CDR2 FQGNSA.

The rearrangement links TRBV29-1 to TRBJ2-7; TRBD1 might be the D (6 bases). This CDR3 is 11 amino acids long. The germline V and J ends were trimmed by 3 bases and 6 bases, with 9 bases remaining between them. Per the germline V gene, CDR1 is SQVTM and CDR2 is ANQGSEA. The CDR3 DNA sequence: TGCAGCGTTGACGCGACAGGCGAGCAGTACTTC. Translated: CSVDATGEQYF.

This clonotype was counted a few times. J is TRBJ2-7 and V is TRBV28, with a possible D match to TRBD1 (7 bases). V was cut by 2 bases and J by 12 bases, with 17 bases left in between. Per the germline V gene, CDR1 is MDHEN and CDR2 is SYDVKM. CDR3 length: 13 amino acids. The CDR3 sequence: CASSLGQGGLWYF. CDR3 sequence (DNA): TGTGCCAGCAGTTTAGGGCAGGGGGGCCTATGGTACTTC.

This clonotype was seen at least ten times. One end of the junction fails to match germline, which may point to a read error. The chain has TRBV7-2 and TRBJ1-5; possibly TRBD1 for D (5 bases). The CDR3 loop spans 15 amino acids. Germline V gives CDR1 SGHTA, CDR2 FQGNSA. For the CDR3, the DNA is TGTGCCAGCACCTTAGGGGCAGTTCGCAATCAGCCCCAGCATTTT. This codes for CASTLGAVRNQPQHF.

This clonotype was counted only a few times. The chain is built from TRBV24-1 and TRBJ1-5; no firm D call. The V gene lost 9 bases and the J gene lost 7 bases, with 18 bases spanning the gap. The CDR3 runs 14 residues. Germline CDR1 KGHDR, CDR2 SFDVKD. The CDR3 protein is CATSQGGSGQPQHF. The CDR3 nucleotides read TGTGCCACCTCCCAAGGAGGGTCGGGGCAGCCCCAGCATTTT.

This sequence joins TRBV11-2 and TRBJ2-4; D might be TRBD1 or TRBD2, each matching 5 bases. CDR3 size: 17 residues. Germline V gene data show CDR1 as SGHAT and CDR2 as FQNNGV. The V and J ends lost 7 bases and 8 bases respectively, with 27 bases between them. The CDR3 spells CASNHPLGTPLGDIQYF. The CDR3 DNA sequence: TGTGCCAGCAACCATCCCCTAGGGACGCCCCTGGGGGACATTCAGTACTTC.

CDR3 loop: CASSYASGRAGEQFF. CDR3 bases: TGTGCCAGCAGTTACGCCAGCGGGAGGGCCGGTGAGCAGTTCTTC. This rearrangement joins TRBV6-2 or TRBV6-3 to TRBJ2-1, with 10 bases matching TRBD2. Trimming at V came to 2 bases and at J to 9 bases, leaving 7 bases not matched to a gene. The CDR3 sequence is 15 residues long. CDR1 MNHEY and CDR2 SVGEGT come from the germline V gene.

The J gene is TRBJ2-1, the V gene TRBV30; possibly TRBD1 for D (5 bases). The CDR3 consists of 14 residues. Germline V CDR1 and CDR2: GTSNPN, SVGIG (reference sequence). The V end lost 0 bases, the J end lost 7 bases, and 13 bases lay between the germline ends. The DNA of the CDR3 is TGTGCCTGGAGTGTAGATTCAGGGCTGAATGAGCAGTTCTTC. Translating gives CAWSVDSGLNEQFF.

In its sample, this clonotype was seen a few times. The chain combines TRBV28 with TRBJ2-7; TRBD2 matches at 8 bases. V trimming: 6 bases; J trimming: 6 bases; junction bases outside the gene matches: 10. The CDR3 spans 14 residues. Germline values: CDR1 MDHEN, CDR2 SYDVKM. In DNA form, the CDR3 reads TGTGCCAGCAGAGATGTCGGGAGGGCCCGCGAGCAGTACTTC. It is translated as CASRDVGRAREQYF.

This clonotype was detected ten times or more. The chain recombines TRBV30 with TRBJ2-7; 9 bases line up with TRBD1. The germline V gene encodes CDR1 GTSNPN and CDR2 SVGIG (reference sequence). This CDR3 is built from 16 residues. Trimming at V came to 4 bases and at J to 6 bases, leaving 16 bases not matched to a gene. CDR3 nucleotide sequence: TGTGCCTGGACCCCGAAAGAAGGGACAGGGATAAGCGAGCAGTACTTC. This gives the protein CAWTPKEGTGISEQYF. Full variable domain (missing parts from reference TRBV30 and TRBJ2-7): SQTIHQWPATLVQPVGSPLSLECTVEGTSNPNLYWYRQAAGRGLQLLFYSVGIGQISSEVPQNLSASRPQDRQFILSSKKLLLSDSGFYLCAWTPKEGTGISEQYFGPGTRLTVT.

This clonotype was seen at least ten times. The chain links TRBV5-1 to TRBJ1-5; D is unclear. The length of the CDR3 is 14 residues. Trimming cost V 1 base and J 7 bases, with 12 bases left between them. Germline V gives CDR1 SGHRS, CDR2 YFSETQ. CDR3 coding DNA: TGCGCCAGCAGCTTGAGTGGCCCTTGGCAGCCCCAGCATTTT. It specifies CASSLSGPWQPQHF.

This clonotype showed up just a few times. A much bigger clone sits one base away, suggesting this may be a read error. J is TRBJ2-7 and V is TRBV11-3; 8 bases agree with TRBD2. Germline assignment: CDR1 SGHNT and CDR2 YENEEA. The CDR3 length is 18 residues. Trimming cost V 2 bases and J 3 bases; bases outside gene matches: 15. The CDR3 nucleotides read TGTGCCAGCAGCTTAAATTCCGGTGAGACTAGCGAAAACTACGAGCAGTACTTC. Amino acids: CASSLNSGETSENYEQYF.

The chain is built from TRBV19 and TRBJ2-1; D remains unclear. The CDR3 sequence is 12 residues long. Germline V CDR1 and CDR2: LNHDA, SQIVND (reference sequence). The germline V and J ends were trimmed by 5 bases and 10 bases, with 12 bases remaining between them. For the CDR3, the DNA is TGTGCCAGTAGTGGGCGAGCGAGGGAGCAGTTCTTC. Protein sequence: CASSGRAREQFF.

The rearrangement joins TRBV13 to TRBJ2-7, with TRBD2 matching over 10 bases. The CDR3 has 15 residues. With V trimmed by 5 bases and J by 3 bases, 7 bases remained unmatched. Germline V gene data show CDR1 as PRHDT and CDR2 as FYEKMQ (reference sequence). CDR3 protein: CASSTRTSGVYEQYF. The CDR3 DNA is TGTGCCAGCAGCACTAGGACTAGCGGAGTCTACGAGCAGTACTTC.

The chain links TRBV3-1 to TRBJ2-1; D is unclear. CDR3 length: 11 amino acids. V lost 2 bases, J lost 10 bases, and 6 bases lay in between. CDR1 and CDR2 (germline): LGHDT, YNNKEL (reference sequence). CDR3 amino acids: CASSQSYEQFF. The CDR3 region has the DNA TGTGCCAGCAGCCAATCCTACGAGCAGTTCTTC.

This clonotype was counted many times. CDR3 sequence (DNA): TGCAGTGCCTTTTGGGCGGGCCCGAGCGATGAGCAGTTCTTC. Translation gives CSAFWAGPSDEQFF. This rearrangement joins TRBV20-1 to TRBJ2-1, with a tentative D call TRBD2 (5 bases). In germline, CDR1 is DFQATT, CDR2 SNEGSKA (reference sequence). The CDR3 sequence is 14 residues long. V shed 6 bases and J shed 8 bases, with 20 bases lying between them.

This chain joins TRBV20-1 and TRBJ1-1; 8 positions match TRBD1. In germline, CDR1 is DFQATT, CDR2 SNEGSKA (reference sequence). The CDR3 has 13 amino acids. V dropped 5 bases and J dropped 3; count of bases not matched to a gene: 5. CDR3 sequence: CSAGDRTDTEAFF. CDR3 bases: TGCAGTGCTGGGGACAGGACCGACACTGAAGCTTTCTTT.